This note documents a single T cell receptor beta chain sequence. This sample was taken from a study of blood T cell repertoires in COVID-19. TCRdb's copy holds only in-frame clones and misses some; the assay was immunoSEQ multiplex PCR. The sample holds approximately 130,000 clones, approximately 77% seen once. Trimming left V 6 bases short and J 0 bases short, with 13 bases between. This CDR3 is built from 15 residues. Germline V gene data show CDR1 as MGHRA and CDR2 as YSYEKL. Sequencing was performed on peripheral blood. The chain employs TRBV4-1 and TRBJ2-3; possibly TRBD1 for D (5 bases). The TCR was taken from a man aged 80 or over with acute or convalescent COVID-19. CDR3 region: CASRPTRVSTDTQYF. Here the CDR3 DNA reads TGCGCCAGCAGGCCGACCAGGGTGAGCACAGATACGCAGTATTTT.